This entry concerns a single T cell receptor beta chain. Its specific antigen is unknown. Per-nucleotide qualities are absent, and no much larger clonotype sits a single base away. This sample was taken from a study of blood T cells in healthy people across ages (dated by TCRdb to between 2014 and 2017). Regarding the study in general: In model experiments, roughly one uniquely barcoded TCR beta cDNA molecule per two T cells was captured by template switching. Two additional independent replicas of 1 million unique cDNA reads from the same blood draw were analyzed for two donors (one aged 18 to 30 and one aged 80 or older). Donors of different ages were randomly distributed across sequencing lanes to avoid experimental bias. To track age-related changes in TCR beta repertoire diversity, the study relied on deep sequencing normalized with unique cDNA molecular identifiers. Four age groups were formed from the donors: young (average about 17 years), middle-aged (just under 40), aged (about 62) and long-lived (82).

The CDR3 numbers 14 residues from cysteine through phenylalanine. Here the CDR3 DNA is all that survives: 42 bases in frame from base 1. From a lookup of the germline V gene, CDR1 and CDR2 are MGHRA and YSYEKL. The V end loses 3 bases and the J end loses 4 bases, and a stretch of 12 bases separates them. The roughly 42 donors, aged about 6 to 90 years, were systemically healthy Caucasian individuals from Russia. Each donor gave about 9.7 milliliters of peripheral blood, drawn into EDTA-treated Vacutainer tubes. Ficoll-Paque density-gradient centrifugation was used to isolate PBMCs, with at least 7 million obtained per sample. Total RNA was extracted from PBMCs with Trizol reagent, with at least 6 micrograms obtained per sample. Naive CD45RAhigh/CD27high T cell percentages were measured by flow cytometry on a PBMC aliquot from every donor. The library was prepared using 5' RACE. The run used an Illumina HiSeq 2500. The second PCR ran for roughly 7 to 11 cycles and used a J-beta primer mix along with a sample-barcoded 5' primer. A unique molecular identifier was introduced onto each TCR beta cDNA molecule by a template-switch 5' adaptor carrying 12 random nucleotides. At least 3 million CDR3-containing paired-end reads were obtained from each sample. All of the RNA was converted into first-strand cDNA using the Mint cDNA synthesis kit, with a TRBC-specific oligonucleotide serving as the primer. Following uracil-DNA glycosylase treatment, a first 18-cycle PCR with universal primers M1SS and BC2_uni_R was performed on all cDNA. In the original analysis: For normalization, 1 million high-quality reads were randomly selected from each sample, with every read carrying a distinct molecular identifier. Reads with shared molecular identifiers were discarded instead of being binned into consensus sequences. MiTCR, set to a Q25 quality threshold and the strictest error-elimination algorithm, was used for CDR3 identification, clonotype clustering and error correction. A nonparametric unseen species model with Euler transformation was used to estimate lower-bound total TCR beta diversity. TCRdb cleaned the public reads at Q25 with fastp, built clones with MiXCR and kept in-frame beta chains. A single entry per CDR3 protein holds the most common genes and DNA from its merged rows. These V and J calls rely on TCRdb rather than the paper's analysis. The sample table records more than 1.4 million distinct CDR3 sequences; 40% to 50% of these occur just once. The top ten constitute 6.5% to 10% of the sample.

What the work shows at the level of the full study, not this receptor alone: Estimates of total diversity based on one million sequenced T cells were regarded as lower bounds and as underestimates. The CMV infection status of donors was not known, potentially confounding age-related changes in expanded clonotypes. Observed TCR beta diversity per million T cells fell roughly linearly with age, and a significant reduction was already apparent by age roughly 41. Compared with the aged group, the long-lived group had more naive CD4+ T cells, fewer expanded clones and increased TCR diversity, a pattern suggesting age selection. A strong correlation was found between observed TCR beta diversity and the percentage of naive T cells measured by flow cytometry. Because profiling used bulk unsorted PBMCs, naive and antigen-experienced compartments could not be compared conclusively.

Rearrangement joined TRBV4-1 to TRBJ1-2; TRBD1 is a possible D gene, resting on 5 matching bases. The clonotype comes from a young woman in good health. The sample comprised blood. The DNA is TGCGCCAGCAGCCAGGGGGGGTCATTCTATGGCTACACCTTC. Its protein reads: CASSQGGSFYGYTF.